The present TCR beta chain was sequenced within a study of a mutant IDH1 vaccine in newly diagnosed glioma (dated by TCRdb to the early 2020s). Looking at the study overall: Of the approximately 35 treated patients, around 60% were male and 37.5% were female, and a mean age of 40.4 years was recorded. Prior to enrollment, standard therapy consisting of radiotherapy alone, temozolomide alone, or radiochemotherapy with temozolomide had been administered to patients, with the combination being received by most patients. Peripheral blood was drawn at six visits: V03 (baseline), V05, V07, V10, V12 and V13. For exploratory analyses, longitudinal TCRB deep sequencing was carried out in 25 treated patients wherever samples were available. What the authors observed across the whole study: It was noted by the authors that analyses of patient blood samples could not be reproduced owing to sample limitations. Pseudoprogression seemed to be unrelated to changes in the top peripheral T cell clonotypes found by TCRB sequencing. Availability determined which PBMC samples were chosen for TCRB deep sequencing. Immune responses induced by the vaccine were seen in over 80% of patients across multiple MHC alleles.

Libraries were constructed by the immunoSEQ multiplex PCR assay. Following the manufacturer's protocol, the hsTCRB Kit was used to amplify rearranged TCR beta chain sequences. An Illumina MiSeq was used to sequence the TCRB libraries. As for the authors' bioinformatics: The proprietary platform of the kit vendor was used for demultiplexing, trimming and gene mapping. TCRdb provides this immuneACCESS table in a form limited to in-frame rearrangements. Some clones are lacking; in checked studies, under half of them reflect an unresolved V gene, and why the rest are absent is not known. From that table come the V and J calls and clone size; the DNA was used to work out D and trimming. Counted in this sample were 20,000 to 25,000 clones; around 93% of them appeared once. Clones ranked in the top ten supply 1.2% of the sample. The CDR3 goes from the cysteine to the phenylalanine over 14 residues. Just the 42-base CDR3 DNA is kept, in frame starting at base 1. Taken from the germline V gene (reference sequence), the CDR1 and CDR2 loops are MNHNY and SVGAGI. The V and J ends are trimmed by 0 bases and 5 bases, leaving 10 bases between them.

The time point label corresponds to: baseline, week 1 (first vaccination visit). The treatment or condition tag for this specimen amounts to: pre-vaccination baseline after standard-of-care therapy. Donors had newly diagnosed WHO grade 3 or 4 IDH1-mutant astrocytomas with loss of nuclear ATRX. The samples were drawn from NOA16, a multicentre, single-arm, open-label phase I trial in Germany that tested a mutant IDH1 peptide vaccine in humans for the first time. For immunogenicity testing, the blood drawn at visit V03 was used as the baseline sample. Genomic DNA for TCRB sequencing was extracted from EDTA blood using the DNeasy Blood and Tissue Kit. Regarding this clone: What this receptor recognizes is not known. The record has no base qualities; no much larger clone is one base away.

Rearrangement joined TRBV6-6 to TRBJ2-5, with no D gene named confidently. This specimen consisted of PBMCs, obtained from a glioma patient treated with radiotherapy, temozolomide or both. This sequence originates from a man aged 40-55 years with glioma. The DNA sequence follows: TGTGCCAGCAGTTACTCGAACAGCCGGGAGACCCAGTACTTC. Its protein is CASSYSNSRETQYF.